This paragraph reports one TCR beta chain. This clonotype was observed at least ten times. Its antigen remains undetermined. No quality values exist for individual bases; no much larger clone is one base distant. From cysteine to phenylalanine, the CDR3 is 16 amino acids long. This entry keeps only the CDR3 DNA: 48 bases, framed from base 1. The germline V gene yields SGHTA for CDR1 and FQGNSA for CDR2. Cut back by 3 bases and 5 bases, the V and J ends lie 19 bases apart. Hyperthyroidism patients were newly diagnosed, with disease duration under 2 months, and aged 18 to 65 years. Patients were excluded if they had other autoimmune diseases, uncontrolled infections, pregnancy or lactation. Clinical symptoms, serum thyroxine, TRAb, thyroid ultrasound and orbital computed tomography formed the basis of the diagnosis. Total RNA was extracted with Trizol reagent and quality-checked on an Agilent 2100 Bioanalyzer.

TCR beta CDR3 regions were amplified from RNA transcripts for repertoire sequencing. The first round of RT-PCR was done with HTBI primers and the Qiagen OneStep RT-PCR kit, and was followed by a second round of multiplex PCR, then size selection and purification. Libraries were sequenced on an Illumina HiSeq2000 using paired-end 100 bp reads. The source study handled its data this way. Reads were processed with SOAPnuke, discarding reads with adapters, uncalled bases, mean Phred below 15, or no exact constant-primer or identifier match. High-quality paired reads were merged with COPE v1.2.5. Clonotypes were defined as unique nucleotide sequences and were aligned to IMGT TRB V, D and J references using MiTCR v1.1. Only V-J combinations with frequency above 0.0001 were analysed, covering 99.2% of repertoires. For each V-J combination, a TCR clonal expansion and chaos score was defined as the ratio of F50 clonal expansion to chaos observed in the TCRdist matrix. Welch's t-statistics and random forest were used to reduce the features to some 13 V-J combinations, which were then used as input to a naive Bayes classifier. The Morisita-Horn index was used to measure how similar the thyroid and blood repertoires were. TCRdb reran the public reads through fastp at Q25 and MiXCR, keeping productive beta chains. Here each entry gathers all rows of one CDR3 protein and keeps the most common genes and DNA. V and J calls and clone size were set by TCRdb, not the authors. This sample lists approximately 1.2 million distinct CDR3 sequences; roughly 35% were detected once. The top ten constitute around 10% of the sample.

The data originate from a study of Graves' ophthalmopathy and Graves' hyperthyroidism (dated by TCRdb to 2016 to 2018). Describing the broader study: A patient counted as having stable hyperthyroidism if there was no progression to ophthalmopathy within 18 months of follow-up. The study used TCR beta repertoire signatures to distinguish Graves' ophthalmopathy from Graves' hyperthyroidism and to predict progression to ophthalmopathy. In total, 135 blood samples were TCR-sequenced: approximately 42 ophthalmopathy, 75 hyperthyroidism and approximately 17 hyperthyroidism-to-ophthalmopathy patients. To explore V-J signatures that separate ophthalmopathy from hyperthyroidism, a discovery set of 95 to 100 patients was enrolled, consisting of 43 with ophthalmopathy and roughly 57 with stable hyperthyroidism. An independent validation cohort comprised roughly 20 hyperthyroidism patients and 15 to 17 patients who later progressed from hyperthyroidism to ophthalmopathy. T-cell repertoires of thyroid tissue and blood were compared in about 6 hyperthyroidism patients. Following sampling, methimazole starting at 30 mg daily was administered to hyperthyroidism patients, and high-dose intravenous methylprednisolone was administered to ophthalmopathy patients.

The study at large found these results: Most expanded thyroid clonotypes with frequency above 0.001 were also detected in blood, suggesting blood repertoires may reflect the thyroid immune response. In validation, the model predicted ophthalmopathy progression with roughly 68% sensitivity and 72.22% specificity; roughly 11 predicted patients were CT-confirmed with GO in a median of roughly 6.8 months. No statistical method was used to predetermine the sample size, and group allocation was not hidden from the investigators. In cross-validation, the 13-signature model distinguished ophthalmopathy from stable hyperthyroidism with approximately 90% sensitivity and roughly 81% specificity, while in the test set the corresponding values were about 80% and 75%.

Specimen: peripheral blood or thyroid tissue (not recorded which). The chain is encoded by TRBV7-2 joined to TRBJ1-1, and TRBD1 may be the D gene, going by 6 matching bases. This TCR derives from an adult man with Graves' hyperthyroidism. The CDR3: CASSLGTGPAETEAFF. The DNA sequence is given as TGTGCCAGCAGCTTGGGTACAGGGCCGGCGGAGACTGAAGCTTTCTTT.